The 31 T cell receptor beta chains given below trace back to one sample, sequenced in a study of T cells in localized non-small cell lung cancer. Data came from immunoSEQ multiplex PCR; TCRdb stores just in-frame clones and leaves some out. The table lists about 70,000 clones, 86% of them singletons. The material sequenced was peripheral blood, taken before any cancer treatment. These receptors were taken from a male donor at least 60 years old with stage III squamous cell lung carcinoma.

This chain connects TRBV4-2 to TRBJ1-4, with TRBD1 identical over 7 bases. This CDR3 region has 17 residues. Germline V gene data show CDR1 as LGHNA and CDR2 as YNFKEQ. Germline trimming cut 0 bases from V and 10 bases from J; bases unmatched to any gene: 14. In DNA, the CDR3 is TGTGCCAGCAGCCAAGATTTAGGGGGCGAAGGTGGTAGAAAACTGTTTTTT. Its protein product is CASSQDLGGEGGRKLFF.

V gene TRBV10-2 combines with J gene TRBJ2-3, with TRBD2 matching 14 bases. The CDR3 contains 17 residues. The ends lost 6 bases at V and 1 base at J; junction bases unmatched: 6. The germline V gene has CDR1 WSHSY and CDR2 SAAADI. The CDR3 region is CASSWGLAGARTDTQYF. The CDR3 DNA follows: TGCGCCAGCAGCTGGGGACTAGCGGGGGCCCGCACAGATACGCAGTATTTT.

A single count supports this clone. J is TRBJ1-2 and V is TRBV10-3, with no clear D. Trimming shortened V by 2 bases and J by 1 base, and 2 bases separated the two germline ends. Germline values: CDR1 ENHRY, CDR2 SYGVKD. The CDR3 length is 12 residues. The CDR3: CAISENNYGYTF. The CDR3 DNA sequence: TGTGCCATCAGTGAGAATAACTATGGCTACACCTTC.

The chain joins TRBV7-9 to TRBJ1-6; 11 nucleotides agree with TRBD1. The V gene end was trimmed by 5 bases and the J gene end by 10 bases; junction bases not matched to a gene: 4. The germline V gene encodes CDR1 SEHNR and CDR2 FQNEAQ (reference sequence). This CDR3 is built from 14 residues. The CDR3 loop reads CASSRGTGGSPLHF. The CDR3, as DNA: TGTGCCAGCAGCAGAGGGACAGGGGGATCACCCCTCCACTTT.

This chain connects TRBV11-2 to TRBJ2-3, with a tentative D call TRBD2 (6 bases). V was trimmed by 4 bases and J by 1 base, leaving 15 bases between them. Germline-derived CDR1 and CDR2 are SGHAT and FQNNGV. The CDR3 spans 16 residues. This chain's CDR3 is CASSWTGGGGTDTQYF. CDR3 DNA sequence: TGTGCCAGCAGCTGGACCGGGGGTGGTGGCACAGATACGCAGTATTTT.

The chain joins TRBV4-3 to TRBJ1-5; D not resolved. CDR1 is LGHNA and CDR2 is YSLEER in the germline V gene. The CDR3 is 14 amino acids. V was cut by 0 bases and J by 6 bases, with 9 bases left in between. CDR3 protein: CASSQEVEIQPQHF. CDR3 nucleotides: TGCGCCAGCAGCCAAGAGGTAGAGATTCAGCCCCAGCATTTT.

This clone appeared a few times. V and J are TRBV20-1 and TRBJ1-6; D gene uncertain. Germline-derived CDR1 and CDR2 are DFQATT and SNEGSKA (reference sequence). V gave up 1 base and J gave up 14 bases, with 9 bases separating them. The CDR3 runs 11 residues. The CDR3 loop is CSARADLALHF. The CDR3 DNA follows: TGCAGTGCTAGAGCGGATTTAGCCCTCCACTTT.

CDR3 in amino acids: CASSFTGNNYGYTF. CDR3 in DNA: TGTGCCAGCAGTTTTACAGGGAACAACTATGGCTACACCTTC. The chain employs TRBV6-6 and TRBJ1-2; D is possibly TRBD1 (6 bases). CDR1 and CDR2 (germline): MNHNY, SVGAGI (reference sequence). The CDR3 runs to 14 residues. The ends were cut back, 4 bases at V and 2 bases at J, with 11 bases in the middle.

V gene TRBV11-2 combines with J gene TRBJ2-5, with a weak D call TRBD2 (6 bases). The germline CDR1 and CDR2 sequences are SGHAT and FQNNGV. The CDR3 is made up of 14 amino acids. V was shortened by 5 bases and J by 2 bases, with 12 bases between the two germline ends. The CDR3 nucleotides are TGTGCCAGCAGCCCACGGGACTTTCAAGAGACCCAGTACTTC. This codes for CASSPRDFQETQYF. Together with reference TRBV11-2 and TRBJ2-5, the CDR3 gives the full variable domain: EAGVAQSPRYKIIEKRQSVAFWCNPISGHATLYWYQQILGQGPKLLIQFQNNGVVDDSQLPKDRFSAERLKGVDSTLKIQPAKLEDSAVYLCASSPRDFQETQYFGPGTRLLVL.

The V call is TRBV7-9, the J call TRBJ1-6, with 7 bases fitting TRBD1. Germline CDR1 SEHNR, CDR2 FQNEAQ (reference sequence). The CDR3 spans 15 residues. The junction had 6 bases not matched to a gene; V was cut back by 0 bases and J by 10 bases. The CDR3 region has the DNA TGTGCCAGCAGCTTAGCGACAGGGCAGGGCTCACCCCTCCACTTT. Translation: CASSLATGQGSPLHF. The full variable domain, rest sourced from reference TRBV7-9 and TRBJ1-6, is DTGVSQNPRHKITKRGQNVTFRCDPISEHNRLYWYRQTLGQGPEFLTYFQNEAQLEKSRLLSDRFSAERPKGSFSTLEIQRTEQGDSAMYLCASSLATGQGSPLHFGNGTRLTVT.

The J gene is TRBJ1-2, the V gene TRBV7-9; D possibly corresponds to TRBD1 (5 bases). V was shortened by 1 base and J by 8 bases, with 11 bases between the two germline ends. This CDR3 region has 13 residues. Per germline, CDR1 SEHNR and CDR2 FQNEAQ (reference sequence). The CDR3 loop is CASSLEIGEGYTF. Here the CDR3 DNA reads TGTGCCAGCAGCTTAGAGATAGGGGAGGGCTACACCTTC.

V is TRBV2 and J is TRBJ2-7; D not certain. The germline gives CDR1 SNHLY, CDR2 FYNNEI. Trimming left V 4 bases short and J 1 base short, with 8 bases between. This CDR3 region has 13 residues. The CDR3 DNA reads as TGTGCCAGCAGTGCTTCGGCGTCCTACGAGCAGTACTTC. This gives the protein CASSASASYEQYF.

The chain is built from TRBV5-4 and TRBJ1-2, with D perhaps matching TRBD1 (5 bases). CDR3 size: 13 residues. CDR1 and CDR2 (germline): SGHNT, YYREEE (reference sequence). V dropped 4 bases and J dropped 8 bases, with 15 bases sitting between them. The CDR3 DNA is TGTGCCAGCAGCCCCGGGACCGGAGAGGGCTACACCTTC. It yields the protein CASSPGTGEGYTF.

This sequence joins TRBV6-6 and TRBJ2-5, with 8 bases identical to TRBD1. In germline, CDR1 is MNHNY, CDR2 SVGAGI (reference sequence). Losses at the gene ends were 4 bases for V and 4 bases for J; bases not matched to a gene: 8. This CDR3 has 15 residues. The CDR3 protein is CASSSWTGTGETQYF. CDR3 coding DNA: TGTGCCAGCAGTTCCTGGACAGGGACGGGAGAGACCCAGTACTTC.

This chain connects TRBV5-6 to TRBJ1-2; D is uncertain. Trimming removed 3 bases at V and 8 bases at J, with 11 bases between. Germline values: CDR1 SGHDT, CDR2 YYEEEE. This CDR3 is built from 12 residues. CDR3: CASSSLILGYTF. For the CDR3, the DNA is TGTGCCAGCAGCTCCTTGATCTTAGGCTACACCTTC.

V is TRBV4-3 and J is TRBJ1-3; no firm D call. The CDR3 contains 14 residues. V was clipped by 4 bases and J by 0 bases, with 7 bases between them. Germline V gene lookup returns CDR1 LGHNA and CDR2 YSLEER. CDR3 coding DNA: TGCGCCAGCAGCCCCAGCTTCTCTGGAAACACCATATATTTT. Translation gives CASSPSFSGNTIYF.

This sequence joins TRBV19 and TRBJ1-5; D may be TRBD1 (6 bases). Germline lookup yields CDR1 LNHDA and CDR2 SQIVND (reference sequence). V was pared by 2 bases and J by 6 bases, with 20 bases between. There are 17 residues in the CDR3. The CDR3 coding sequence is TGTGCCAGTAGTATATCAGGACAGTGGGGCGTCGGTCAGCCCCAGCATTTT. Protein product: CASSISGQWGVGQPQHF.

The chain couples TRBV7-9 to TRBJ1-1; 8 nucleotides agree with TRBD1. In germline, CDR1 is SEHNR, CDR2 FQNEAQ (reference sequence). This CDR3 region has 13 residues. The trim removed 8 bases at V and 4 bases at J, leaving 6 bases unmatched. The CDR3 sequence: CASPGGLGTEAFF. The CDR3 region has the DNA TGTGCCAGCCCAGGGGGCCTAGGCACTGAAGCTTTCTTT.

The V gene is TRBV10-2, the J gene TRBJ1-4, with TRBD1 matching over 7 bases. The CDR3 loop spans 14 amino acids. Germline lookup yields CDR1 WSHSY and CDR2 SAAADI. Trimming cost V 5 bases and J 4 bases; bases outside gene matches: 4. This CDR3 is CASSPTGFNEKLFF. CDR3 nucleotide sequence: TGCGCCAGCAGTCCGACAGGGTTTAATGAAAAACTGTTTTTT.

The chain carries TRBV29-1 and TRBJ1-1; TRBD1 matches at 7 bases. V shed 5 bases, J shed 1 base, and the junction held 4 bases outside the gene matches. The CDR3 covers 13 residues. Germline values: CDR1 SQVTM, CDR2 ANQGSEA. The CDR3 DNA reads as TGCAGCGTTCGTGACAGGGCGAACACTGAAGCTTTCTTT. This codes for CSVRDRANTEAFF.

The chain couples TRBV19 to TRBJ1-5, with 8 bases matching TRBD1. The CDR3 runs to 15 residues. Germline V gives CDR1 LNHDA, CDR2 SQIVND (reference sequence). Trimming at V came to 7 bases and at J to 2 bases, leaving 7 bases not matched to a gene. The CDR3 spells CASTGRGHGNQPQHF. CDR3 coding DNA: TGTGCCAGTACTGGCAGGGGGCATGGCAATCAGCCCCAGCATTTT.

The J gene is TRBJ2-5, the V gene TRBV5-5; a possible D gene is TRBD2 (6 bases). V lost 2 bases to trimming and J lost 5 bases, with 10 bases between them. Germline V CDR1 and CDR2: SGHKS, YYEKEE (reference sequence). CDR3 size: 13 residues. In DNA form, the CDR3 reads TGTGCCAGCAGCTTACCGGCGGGGGAGACCCAGTACTTC. Its protein is CASSLPAGETQYF.

The V gene is TRBV11-1, the J gene TRBJ2-5, with 11 nucleotides matching TRBD1. The CDR3 is 14 residues long. Germline values: CDR1 SGHAT, CDR2 FQDESV (reference sequence). Trimming at V came to 3 bases and at J to 4 bases, leaving 1 base not matched to a gene. As DNA, the CDR3 is TGTGCCAGCAGCTTCGGGACAGGGGGAGAGACCCAGTACTTC. This codes for CASSFGTGGETQYF.

By its share, this clone is medium-sized. The CDR3 sequence is CASSEGGETQYF. The CDR3 bases are TGTGCCAGCAGCGAGGGTGGGGAGACCCAGTACTTC. The chain recombines TRBV7-9 with TRBJ2-5; D may be TRBD2 (5 bases). Between the trimmed V and J ends, which lost 5 bases and 5 bases, there was a span of 9 bases. The CDR3 length is 12 residues. Germline V gene data show CDR1 as SEHNR and CDR2 as FQNEAQ (reference sequence).

The CDR3 protein is CASSYGVEGRQPQHF. The DNA of the CDR3 is TGTGCCAGCAGCTACGGCGTGGAGGGACGGCAGCCCCAGCATTTT. The chain carries TRBV28 and TRBJ1-5; weak D call: TRBD1 (5 bases). From germline, CDR1 is MDHEN and CDR2 SYDVKM. This CDR3 has 15 amino acids. The V end lost 6 bases, the J end lost 7 bases, and 19 bases lay between the germline ends. The full variable domain, rest sourced from reference TRBV28 and TRBJ1-5, is DVKVTQSSRYLVKRTGEKVFLECVQDMDHENMFWYRQDPGLGLRLIYFSYDVKMKEKGDIPEGYSVSREKKERFSLILESASTNQTSMYLCASSYGVEGRQPQHFGDGTRLSIL.

The chain couples TRBV7-3 to TRBJ1-1, with D tentatively TRBD1 (5 bases). CDR3 length equals 13 residues. Germline V gene data show CDR1 as SGHTA and CDR2 as FQGTGA. Trimming cost V 5 bases and J 3 bases, with 10 bases left between them. This CDR3 is CASSLQGYTEAFF. CDR3 nucleotide sequence: TGTGCCAGCAGCCTTCAGGGATACACTGAAGCTTTCTTT.

This sequence joins TRBV19 and TRBJ1-5; the D gene is possibly TRBD1 (5 bases). CDR3 length: 14 residues. V was pared by 6 bases and J by 7 bases, with 16 bases between. CDR1 is LNHDA and CDR2 is SQIVND in the germline V gene (reference sequence). The CDR3, as DNA: TGTGCCAGTAGCCTAACGGGCGGGGGACAGCCCCAGCATTTT. Its protein is CASSLTGGGQPQHF.

The chain links TRBV6-5 to TRBJ1-4; TRBD1 matches 8 bases. With V trimmed by 5 bases and J by 4 bases, 6 bases remained unmatched. Germline V gene data show CDR1 as MNHEY and CDR2 as SVGAGI. The CDR3 runs to 15 residues. CDR3 in DNA: TGTGCCAGCAGTAGACAGGGGCTTAATAATGAAAAACTGTTTTTT. The encoded protein is CASSRQGLNNEKLFF.

The chain couples TRBV6-1 to TRBJ2-5; unclear D gene. This CDR3 region has 16 residues. Germline V gives CDR1 MNHNS, CDR2 SASEGT. The V end lost 1 base, the J end lost 5 bases, and 17 bases lay between the germline ends. The CDR3 here is CASSEGSGGRWETQYF. The DNA of the CDR3 is TGTGCCAGCAGTGAAGGGTCGGGCGGAAGGTGGGAGACCCAGTACTTC.

The sample holds one count of this clone. The J gene is TRBJ1-3, the V gene TRBV4-2; TRBD1 is a possible D gene (5 bases). The germline V and J ends were trimmed by 0 bases and 3 bases, with 12 bases remaining between them. Germline V gives CDR1 LGHNA, CDR2 YNFKEQ. There are 16 residues in the CDR3. The CDR3 coding sequence is TGTGCCAGCAGCCAAGATCCCGCAGGGCTTGGAAACACCATATATTTT. It is translated as CASSQDPAGLGNTIYF.

V is TRBV19 and J is TRBJ1-5; 7 nucleotides align to TRBD1. This CDR3 has 14 residues. In germline, CDR1 is LNHDA, CDR2 SQIVND (reference sequence). After removal of 6 bases from V and 2 bases from J, the junction contained 4 bases not matched to a gene. This CDR3 is CASSPTGGNQPQHF. The CDR3, as DNA: TGTGCCAGTAGCCCTACAGGGGGCAATCAGCCCCAGCATTTT.